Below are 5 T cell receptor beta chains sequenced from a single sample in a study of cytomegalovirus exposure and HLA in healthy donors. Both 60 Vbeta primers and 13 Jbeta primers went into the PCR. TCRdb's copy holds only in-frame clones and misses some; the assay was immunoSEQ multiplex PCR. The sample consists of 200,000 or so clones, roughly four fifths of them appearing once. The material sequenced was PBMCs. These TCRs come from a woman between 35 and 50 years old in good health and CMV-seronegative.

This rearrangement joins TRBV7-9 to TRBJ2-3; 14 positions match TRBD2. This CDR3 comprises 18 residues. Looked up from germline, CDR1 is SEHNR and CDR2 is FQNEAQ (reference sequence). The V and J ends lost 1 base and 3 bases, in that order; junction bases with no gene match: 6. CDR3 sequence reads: CASSLEGGLAGVTDTQYF. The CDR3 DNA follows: TGTGCCAGCAGCTTAGAGGGGGGACTAGCGGGAGTTACAGATACGCAGTATTTT.

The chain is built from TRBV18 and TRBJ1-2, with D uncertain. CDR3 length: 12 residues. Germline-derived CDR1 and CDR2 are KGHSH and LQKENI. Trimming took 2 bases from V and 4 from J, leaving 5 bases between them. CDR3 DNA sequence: TGTGCCAGCTCACCAACTGCCTATGGCTACACCTTC. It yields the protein CASSPTAYGYTF.

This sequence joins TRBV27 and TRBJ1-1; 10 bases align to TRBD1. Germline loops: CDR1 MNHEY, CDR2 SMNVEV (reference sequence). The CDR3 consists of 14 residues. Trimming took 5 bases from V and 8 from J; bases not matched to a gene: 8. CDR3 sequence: CASSRYGTGAEAFF. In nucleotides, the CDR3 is TGTGCCAGCAGTCGCTATGGGACAGGGGCGGAAGCTTTCTTT.

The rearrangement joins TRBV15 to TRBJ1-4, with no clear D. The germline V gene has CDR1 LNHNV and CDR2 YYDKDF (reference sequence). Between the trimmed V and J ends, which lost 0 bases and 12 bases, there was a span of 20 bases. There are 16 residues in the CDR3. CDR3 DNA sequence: TGTGCCACCAGCAGAGATAAAGGCGGACCGTCGAGGGAACTGTTTTTT. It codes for CATSRDKGGPSRELFF.

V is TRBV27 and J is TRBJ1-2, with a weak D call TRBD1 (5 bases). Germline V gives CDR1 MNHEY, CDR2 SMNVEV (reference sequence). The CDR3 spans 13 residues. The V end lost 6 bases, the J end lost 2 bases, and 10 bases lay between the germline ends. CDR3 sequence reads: CASRHTGNYGYTF. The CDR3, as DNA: TGTGCCAGCAGGCACACAGGAAACTATGGCTACACCTTC.